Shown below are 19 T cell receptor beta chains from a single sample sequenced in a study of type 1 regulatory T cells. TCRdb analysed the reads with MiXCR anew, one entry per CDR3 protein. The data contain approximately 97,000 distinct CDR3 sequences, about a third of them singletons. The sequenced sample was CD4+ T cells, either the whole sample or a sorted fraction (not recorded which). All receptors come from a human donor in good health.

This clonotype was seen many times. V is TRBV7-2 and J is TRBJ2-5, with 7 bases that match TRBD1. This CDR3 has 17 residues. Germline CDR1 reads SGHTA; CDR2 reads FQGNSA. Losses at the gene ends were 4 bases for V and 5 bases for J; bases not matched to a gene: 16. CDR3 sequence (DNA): TGTGCCAGCAGCTCCATTCAACAGGGGTTGAAATCGGAGACCCAGTACTTC. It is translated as CASSSIQQGLKSETQYF.

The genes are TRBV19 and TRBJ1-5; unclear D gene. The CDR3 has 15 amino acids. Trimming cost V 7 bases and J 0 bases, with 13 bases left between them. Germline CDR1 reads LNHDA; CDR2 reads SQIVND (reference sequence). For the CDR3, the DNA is TGTGCCAGTAAACCCAGTCAGGTTAGCAATCAGCCCCAGCATTTT. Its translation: CASKPSQVSNQPQHF.

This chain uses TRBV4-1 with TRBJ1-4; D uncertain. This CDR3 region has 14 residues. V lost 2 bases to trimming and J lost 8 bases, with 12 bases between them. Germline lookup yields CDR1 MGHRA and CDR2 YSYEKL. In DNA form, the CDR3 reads TGCGCCAGCAGCCAAAGGATTGCGGTGGAAAAACTGTTTTTT. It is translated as CASSQRIAVEKLFF.

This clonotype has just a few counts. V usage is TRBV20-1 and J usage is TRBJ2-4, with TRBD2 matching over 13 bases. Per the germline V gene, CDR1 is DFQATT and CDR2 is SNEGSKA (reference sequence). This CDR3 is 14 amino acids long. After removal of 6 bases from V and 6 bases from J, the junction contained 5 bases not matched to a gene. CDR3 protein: CSAGTSGTGNIQYF. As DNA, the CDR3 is TGCAGTGCAGGGACTAGCGGGACAGGAAACATTCAGTACTTC.

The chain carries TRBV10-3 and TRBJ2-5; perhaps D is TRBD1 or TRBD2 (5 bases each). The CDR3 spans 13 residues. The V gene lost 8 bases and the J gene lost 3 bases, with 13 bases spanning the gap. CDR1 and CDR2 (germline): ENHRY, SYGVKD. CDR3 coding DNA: TGTGCCATCGGTTCCGGGGCCGAAGAGACCCAGTACTTC. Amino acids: CAIGSGAEETQYF.

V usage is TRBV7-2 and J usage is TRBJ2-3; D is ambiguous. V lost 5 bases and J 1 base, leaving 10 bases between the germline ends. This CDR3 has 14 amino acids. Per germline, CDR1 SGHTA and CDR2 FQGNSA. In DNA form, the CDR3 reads TGTACCAGCAGCCACGGACCTGGCACAGATACGCAGTATTTT. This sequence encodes CTSSHGPGTDTQYF.

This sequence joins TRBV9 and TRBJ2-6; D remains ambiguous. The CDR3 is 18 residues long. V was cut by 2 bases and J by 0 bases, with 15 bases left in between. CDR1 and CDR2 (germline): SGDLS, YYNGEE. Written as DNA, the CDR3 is TGTGCCAGCAGCGTGGATAGAGCCACAAACTCTGGGGCCAACGTCCTGACTTTC. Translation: CASSVDRATNSGANVLTF.

CDR3 nucleotide sequence: TGTGCCAGTAGTCCAGGACTAGCGGGAGTTACGCAGTATTTT. Its translation is CASSPGLAGVTQYF. The V and J genes are TRBV19 and TRBJ2-3; 13 positions match TRBD2. Germline V CDR1 and CDR2: LNHDA, SQIVND (reference sequence). This CDR3 has 14 amino acids. Trimming took 5 bases from V and 8 from J; bases not matched to a gene: 4.

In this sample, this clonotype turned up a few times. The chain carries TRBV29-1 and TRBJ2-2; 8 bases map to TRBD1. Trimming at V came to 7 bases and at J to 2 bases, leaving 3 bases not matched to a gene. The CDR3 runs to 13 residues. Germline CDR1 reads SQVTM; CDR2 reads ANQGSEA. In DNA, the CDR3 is TGCAGCGCCAGGGGGCTCAACACCGGGGAGCTGTTTTTT. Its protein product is CSARGLNTGELFF.

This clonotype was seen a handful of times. The CDR3: CASSISAGGPFEQYF. The CDR3 bases are TGTGCCAGTAGTATCTCGGCGGGAGGGCCGTTCGAGCAGTACTTC. The V and J genes are TRBV19 and TRBJ2-7, with 9 bases matching TRBD2. CDR3 length equals 15 residues. Trimming cost V 3 bases and J 6 bases; bases outside gene matches: 9. CDR1 LNHDA and CDR2 SQIVND come from the germline V gene (reference sequence).

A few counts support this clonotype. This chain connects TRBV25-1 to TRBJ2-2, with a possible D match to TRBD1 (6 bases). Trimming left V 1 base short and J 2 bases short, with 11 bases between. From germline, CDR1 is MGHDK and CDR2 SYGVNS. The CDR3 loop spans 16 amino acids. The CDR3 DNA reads TGTGCCAGCAGTGAATTCAGGGGCACTAACACCGGGGAGCTGTTTTTT. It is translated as CASSEFRGTNTGELFF.

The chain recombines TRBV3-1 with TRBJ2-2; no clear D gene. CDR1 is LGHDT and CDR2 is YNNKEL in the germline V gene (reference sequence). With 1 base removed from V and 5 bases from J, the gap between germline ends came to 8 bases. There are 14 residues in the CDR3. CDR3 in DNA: TGTGCCAGCAGCCAAGTCGCCGGGACCGGGGAGCTGTTTTTT. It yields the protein CASSQVAGTGELFF.

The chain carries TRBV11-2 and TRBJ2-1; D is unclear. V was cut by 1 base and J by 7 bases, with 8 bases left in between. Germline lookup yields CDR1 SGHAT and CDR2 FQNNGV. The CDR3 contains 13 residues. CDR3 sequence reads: CASSLVGQNEQFF. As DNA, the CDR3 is TGTGCCAGCAGCTTAGTTGGGCAAAATGAGCAGTTCTTC.

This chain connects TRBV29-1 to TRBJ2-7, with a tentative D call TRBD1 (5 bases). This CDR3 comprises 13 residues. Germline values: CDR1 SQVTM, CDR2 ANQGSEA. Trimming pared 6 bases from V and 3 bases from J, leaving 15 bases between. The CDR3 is CSVGRDASYEQYF. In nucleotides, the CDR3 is TGCAGCGTGGGGCGAGACGCTAGCTACGAGCAGTACTTC.

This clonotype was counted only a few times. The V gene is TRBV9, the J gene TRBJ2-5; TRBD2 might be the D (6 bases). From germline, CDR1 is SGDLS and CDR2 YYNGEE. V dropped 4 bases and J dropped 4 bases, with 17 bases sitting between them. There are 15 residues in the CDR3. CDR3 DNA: TGTGCCAGCAGCCCCCCCCTGGGGCGGGGAGAGACCCAGTACTTC. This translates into CASSPPLGRGETQYF. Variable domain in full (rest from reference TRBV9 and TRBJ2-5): DSGVTQTPKHLITATGQRVTLRCSPRSGDLSVYWYQQSLDQGLQFLIQYYNGEERAKGNILERFSAQQFPDLHSELNLSSLELGDSALYFCASSPPLGRGETQYFGPGTRLLVL.

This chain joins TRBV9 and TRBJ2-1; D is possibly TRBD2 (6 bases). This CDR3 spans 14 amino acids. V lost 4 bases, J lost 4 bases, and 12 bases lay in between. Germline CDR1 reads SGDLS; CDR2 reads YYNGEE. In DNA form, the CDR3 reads TGTGCCAGCAGCACTAGCAGGAGTTACAATGAGCAGTTCTTC. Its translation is CASSTSRSYNEQFF. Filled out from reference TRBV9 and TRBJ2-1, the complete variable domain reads DSGVTQTPKHLITATGQRVTLRCSPRSGDLSVYWYQQSLDQGLQFLIQYYNGEERAKGNILERFSAQQFPDLHSELNLSSLELGDSALYFCASSTSRSYNEQFFGPGTRLTVL.

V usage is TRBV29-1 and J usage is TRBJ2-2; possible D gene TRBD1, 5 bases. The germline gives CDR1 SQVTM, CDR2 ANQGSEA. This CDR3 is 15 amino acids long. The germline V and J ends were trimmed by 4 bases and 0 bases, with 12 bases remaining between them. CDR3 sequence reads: CSVAMTATNTGELFF. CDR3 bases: TGCAGCGTTGCGATGACAGCCACGAACACCGGGGAGCTGTTTTTT.

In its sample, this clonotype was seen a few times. CDR3 bases: TGCGCCAGCAGCCCACTAGCGGGAGTCAGCCATGAGCAGTTCTTC. This encodes CASSPLAGVSHEQFF. The rearrangement links TRBV5-1 to TRBJ2-1; 11 bases fit TRBD2. The V and J ends lost 4 bases and 8 bases, in that order; junction bases with no gene match: 8. In germline, CDR1 is SGHRS, CDR2 YFSETQ. The CDR3 runs to 15 residues.

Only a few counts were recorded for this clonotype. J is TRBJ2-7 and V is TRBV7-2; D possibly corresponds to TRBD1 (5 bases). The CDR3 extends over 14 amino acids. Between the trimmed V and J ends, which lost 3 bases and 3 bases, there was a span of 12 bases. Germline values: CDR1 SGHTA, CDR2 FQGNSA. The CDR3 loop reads CASSFSQVNYEQYF. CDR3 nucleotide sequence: TGTGCCAGCAGCTTCTCACAGGTAAACTACGAGCAGTACTTC.